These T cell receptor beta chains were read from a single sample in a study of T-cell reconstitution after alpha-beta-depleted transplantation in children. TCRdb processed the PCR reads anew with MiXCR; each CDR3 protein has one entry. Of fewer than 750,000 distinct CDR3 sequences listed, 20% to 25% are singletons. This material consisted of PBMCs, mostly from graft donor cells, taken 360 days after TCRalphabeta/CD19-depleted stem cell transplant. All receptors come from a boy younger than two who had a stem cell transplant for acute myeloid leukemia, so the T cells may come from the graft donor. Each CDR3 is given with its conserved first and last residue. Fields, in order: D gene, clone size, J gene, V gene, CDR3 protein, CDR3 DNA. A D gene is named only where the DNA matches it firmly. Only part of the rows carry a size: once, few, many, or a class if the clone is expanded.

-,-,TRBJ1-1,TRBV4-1,CASLVDQGRWTEAFF,TGCGCCAGCTTAGTAGACCAGGGGAGGTGGACTGAAGCTTTCTTT
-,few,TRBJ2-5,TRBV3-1,CASSHPARETQYF,TGTGCCAGCAGCCACCCTGCGCGGGAGACCCAGTACTTC
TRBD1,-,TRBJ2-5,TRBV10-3,CAISTGQKRGETQYF,TGTGCCATCAGTACGGGACAGAAAAGGGGAGAGACCCAGTACTTC
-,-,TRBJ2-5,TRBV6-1,CASTPHRQETQYF,TGTGCCAGCACCCCTCACCGACAAGAGACCCAGTACTTC
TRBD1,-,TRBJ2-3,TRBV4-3,CASREGDRGADTQYF,TGCGCCAGCAGAGAAGGGGACAGGGGGGCGGATACGCAGTATTTT
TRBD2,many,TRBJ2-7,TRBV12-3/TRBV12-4,CASRIAGGLGEQYF,TGTGCCAGCAGAATAGCGGGGGGGCTCGGCGAGCAGTACTTC
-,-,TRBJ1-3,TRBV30,CAWNGGPNSGNTIYF,TGTGCCTGGAACGGGGGCCCTAACTCTGGAAACACCATATATTTT
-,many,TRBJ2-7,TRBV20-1,CSAIVGPYEQYF,TGCAGTGCCATCGTTGGTCCCTACGAGCAGTACTTC
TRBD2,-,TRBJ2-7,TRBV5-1,CASSLQGLAGELLEEQYF,TGCGCCAGCAGCTTGCAGGGACTAGCGGGGGAGCTCCTTGAGGAGCAGTACTTC
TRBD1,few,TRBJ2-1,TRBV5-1,CASSVDRVRHNEQFF,TGCGCCAGCAGCGTGGACAGGGTTAGGCACAATGAGCAGTTCTTC
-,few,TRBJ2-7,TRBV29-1,CSVADGANEQYF,TGCAGCGTTGCTGACGGGGCGAACGAGCAGTACTTC
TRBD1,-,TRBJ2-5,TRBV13,CASSLSFNRGIQETQYF,TGTGCCAGCAGCTTAAGTTTTAACAGGGGGATCCAAGAGACCCAGTACTTC
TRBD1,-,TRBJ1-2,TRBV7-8,CASSFWQLQGRSNYGYTF,TGTGCCAGCAGCTTTTGGCAGCTACAGGGGCGATCTAACTATGGCTACACCTTC
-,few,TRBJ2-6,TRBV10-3,CAISESPTGSGANVLTF,TGTGCCATCAGTGAGTCTCCGACAGGTTCTGGGGCCAACGTCCTGACTTTC
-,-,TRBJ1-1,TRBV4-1,CASSQDSLLEAFF,TGCGCCAGCAGCCAAGACTCTCTCCTAGAAGCTTTCTTT
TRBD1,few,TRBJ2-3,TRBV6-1,CASSTQRGLTDTQYF,TGTGCCAGCAGTACCCAGAGGGGGCTAACAGATACGCAGTATTTT
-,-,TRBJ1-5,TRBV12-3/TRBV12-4,CASSSRARTLYSNQPQHF,TGTGCCAGCAGTTCGAGAGCCCGGACCCTGTATAGCAATCAGCCCCAGCATTTT
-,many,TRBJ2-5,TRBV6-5,CASSYIVRTPIAETQYF,TGTGCCAGCAGTTATATAGTCCGGACGCCCATTGCGGAGACCCAGTACTTC
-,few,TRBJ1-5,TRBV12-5,CASGLAYYSNQPQHF,TGTGCTAGTGGTTTGGCATATTATAGCAATCAGCCCCAGCATTTT
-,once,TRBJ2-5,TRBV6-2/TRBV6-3,CASSYSMFAETQYF,TGTGCCAGCAGTTACTCGATGTTCGCGGAGACCCAGTACTTC
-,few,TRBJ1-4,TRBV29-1,CSVEEGGTANEKLFF,TGCAGCGTTGAAGAGGGTGGGACGGCGAATGAAAAACTGTTTTTT
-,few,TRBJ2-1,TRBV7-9,CASSLSGFEQFF,TGTGCCAGCAGCTTATCAGGGTTTGAGCAGTTCTTC
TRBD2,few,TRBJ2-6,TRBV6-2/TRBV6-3,CASSYGGTGANVLTF,TGTGCCAGCAGCTACGGGGGGACTGGGGCCAACGTCCTGACTTTC
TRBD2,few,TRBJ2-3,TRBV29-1,CSVAGTSGGTDTQYF,TGCAGCGTAGCCGGGACTAGCGGCGGCACAGATACGCAGTATTTT
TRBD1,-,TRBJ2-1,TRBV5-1,CASSPSGGRQGYNEQFF,TGCGCCAGCAGCCCCAGCGGTGGTCGACAGGGCTACAATGAGCAGTTCTTC
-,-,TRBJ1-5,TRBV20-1,CSGIWGNSNQPQHF,TGCAGTGGAATCTGGGGTAATAGCAATCAGCCCCAGCATTTT
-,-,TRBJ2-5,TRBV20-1,CSARNPTGQETQYF,TGCAGTGCTAGAAACCCCACGGGACAAGAGACCCAGTACTTC
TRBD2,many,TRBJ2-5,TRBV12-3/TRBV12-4,CASSQTSGGSQETQYF,TGTGCCAGCAGCCAGACTAGCGGGGGTTCCCAAGAGACCCAGTACTTC
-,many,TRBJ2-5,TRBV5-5,CASSRPLPPANSQETQYF,TGTGCCAGCAGCCGTCCCCTACCTCCAGCGAATTCTCAAGAGACCCAGTACTTC